This T cell receptor beta chain was found in a study of blood T cells in healthy people across ages. There were healthy Caucasian individuals from Russia, aged about 6 to 95, serving as donors. Concerning this clonotype: Antigen: not known.

Primed by a sample-barcoded 5' primer and a J-beta primer mix, a second PCR proceeded for roughly 6 to 12 cycles. In TCRdb, the 5' RACE reads were re-called with MiXCR into one record per CDR3 protein. Among roughly 1.6 million distinct CDR3 sequences listed, around 36% were seen once. J lost 3 bases, V lost 7 bases, and 9 bases had no gene match. The CDR3 consists of 16 residues. Germline-derived CDR1 and CDR2 are LNHNV and YYDKDF (reference sequence). The study's findings and limits: Any changes in expanded clonotypes were possibly confounded, as donor CMV status remained unknown. The recorded TCR beta diversity per million T cells decreased in a roughly linear manner with age. Those diversity estimates obtained from one million T cells were thought to be underestimates.

The chain joins TRBV15 to TRBJ2-1; 10 nucleotides agree with TRBD2. This receptor was identified in a woman in her 30s in good health. The sequencing input was blood. Here the CDR3 reads CATMDLAGVLYNEQFF. DNA for the CDR3: TGTGCCACCATGGACCTAGCGGGGGTACTCTACAATGAGCAGTTCTTC.